This T cell receptor beta chain was sequenced in a study of blood T cell repertoires in COVID-19. Study background: Donors in the United States, Italy and Spain gave samples during acute or convalescent COVID-19.

The authors' processing: Reference gene primer amplification gave estimated nucleated cell counts. The data were produced by immunoSEQ multiplex PCR, yet TCRdb's version contains in-frame clones alone and is incomplete. The V and J calls and clone size were taken over from that table, and D and trimming were inferred from the DNA. This repertoire shows around 150,000 clones, about 80% found once; its top ten account for roughly 8.6%. There are 12 residues in the CDR3. Looked up from germline, CDR1 is SGHNT and CDR2 is YENEEA. V was trimmed by 4 bases and J by 15 bases, leaving 16 bases between them. The chain recombines TRBV11-3 with TRBJ2-1; no firm D call. Sequencing input: peripheral blood. The sequence was collected from a man aged 60 to 75 with acute or convalescent COVID-19. The CDR3 nucleotides read TGTGCCAGCAGCTCGGAGACCTCTCGCCGGTTCTTC. Residues: CASSSETSRRFF.